These T cell receptor beta chains were read from a single sample in a study of shared clonotypes between healthy human individuals. Libraries were prepared by immunoSEQ multiplex PCR; TCRdb keeps only in-frame clonotypes and omits some of them. The sample has more than 2 million clones, around 95% seen once; the top ten hold roughly 0.13%. Sample: naive CD4+ T cells sorted from blood. Receptor source: a man aged 18 to 29 in good health. CDR3s include the opening cysteine and the closing phenylalanine or tryptophan. Each record gives: D gene, J gene, CDR3 length, clone size, V gene, CDR3 protein, CDR3 DNA. D genes are given only for firm matches. Some rows have no size entry. The others give once, few or many, or a class for an expanded clone.

TRBD1 | TRBJ2-1 | 14 | once | TRBV2 | CASSQTGASNEQFF | TGTGCCAGCAGTCAAACAGGGGCAAGCAATGAGCAGTTCTTC
. | TRBJ2-3 | 16 | . | TRBV6-6 | CASSYSSGLATDTQYF | TGTGCCAGCAGTTACTCGTCCGGGCTTGCTACAGATACGCAGTATTTT
TRBD2 | TRBJ2-3 | 14 | once | TRBV28 | CASSFAGGTDTQYF | TGTGCCAGCAGTTTTGCGGGAGGAACAGATACGCAGTATTTT
TRBD1 | TRBJ1-4 | 16 | . | TRBV2 | CASSKQGAIANEKLFF | TGTGCCAGCAGTAAACAGGGGGCAATCGCTAATGAAAAACTGTTTTTT
. | TRBJ1-1 | 13 | . | TRBV30 | CAWRVQLNTEAFF | TGTGCCTGGAGGGTACAGCTGAACACTGAAGCTTTCTTT
TRBD1 | TRBJ2-3 | 16 | once | TRBV5-6 | CASSTLDRDPTDTQYF | TGTGCCAGCAGCACCCTCGACAGGGATCCCACAGATACGCAGTATTTT
. | TRBJ2-7 | 13 | . | TRBV2 | CASSALDRLQQYF | TGTGCCAGCAGTGCCCTAGACAGACTTCAGCAGTACTTC
. | TRBJ2-5 | 13 | . | TRBV27 | CASSFRGHGPQYF | TGTGCCAGCAGTTTCAGAGGGCACGGCCCCCAGTACTTC
. | TRBJ1-1 | 14 | . | TRBV18 | CASSPQRQNTEAFF | TGTGCCAGCTCACCACAACGGCAAAACACTGAAGCTTTCTTT
TRBD1 | TRBJ2-6 | 14 | few | TRBV5-6 | CASSGTAGANVLTF | TGTGCCAGCAGCGGGACAGCTGGGGCCAACGTCCTGACTTTC
. | TRBJ1-5 | 15 | . | TRBV6-5 | CASSSGQNSNQPQHF | TGTGCCAGCAGTTCTGGACAGAATAGCAATCAGCCCCAGCATTTT
. | TRBJ2-7 | 16 | once | TRBV11-1 | CASSLAGTDSSYEQYF | TGTGCCAGCAGCTTAGCCGGGACTGATAGCTCCTACGAGCAGTACTTC
TRBD2 | TRBJ2-5 | 15 | . | TRBV2 | CASRLLAGVGETQYF | TGTGCCAGCAGGCTTCTAGCGGGAGTTGGGGAGACCCAGTACTTC
. | TRBJ1-1 | 14 | . | TRBV19 | CASSWVNLNTEAFF | TGTGCCAGTAGTTGGGTCAACCTGAACACTGAAGCTTTCTTT
. | TRBJ2-3 | 12 | . | TRBV6-6 | CASSRGTDTQYF | TGTGCCAGCTCAAGAGGCACAGATACGCAGTATTTT
. | TRBJ1-5 | 14 | . | TRBV28 | CASSLERGTQPQHF | TGTGCCAGCAGTTTAGAAAGGGGAACTCAGCCCCAGCATTTT
. | TRBJ2-6 | 17 | . | TRBV5-6 | CASSHGLPIAGANVLTF | TGTGCCAGCAGCCACGGACTGCCGATAGCAGGGGCCAACGTCCTGACTTTC
. | TRBJ2-7 | 16 | . | TRBV21-1 | CASSKGGQTTYYEQYF | TGTGCCAGCAGCAAAGGAGGACAGACCACCTATTACGAGCAGTACTTC
. | TRBJ2-1 | 14 | . | TRBV10-3 | CAISGQSSYNEQFF | TGTGCCATCAGTGGGCAGAGCTCCTACAATGAGCAGTTCTTC
. | TRBJ2-3 | 16 | . | TRBV7-3 | CASSLYASVGTDTQYF | TGTGCCAGCAGCTTATATGCTAGCGTCGGCACAGATACGCAGTATTTT
. | TRBJ1-5 | 14 | . | TRBV28 | CASSLRGGSQPQHF | TGTGCCAGCAGTTTACGGGGGGGGTCCCAGCCCCAGCATTTT
. | TRBJ2-5 | 14 | . | TRBV10-3 | CAISGGGFRETQYF | TGTGCCATCAGTGGGGGCGGGTTCAGAGAGACCCAGTACTTC